The T cell receptor (beta chain) described here comes from a study of primary melanoma T cells and metastatic recurrence (dated by TCRdb to about 2020). About the full investigation: The cohort consisted of around 180 primary melanomas of stage T2 to T4, each more than 1 mm thick. The study examined whether T-cell fraction and T-cell repertoire clonality in primary melanoma tumors predicted patient outcome. The T-cell fraction measured by TCR beta sequencing was weighed against progression-free survival, the clinical outcome chosen for the comparison. Histopathological grading of tumor-infiltrating lymphocytes was compared with the T-cell fraction derived from sequencing.

Inclusive of the bounding cysteine and phenylalanine, the CDR3 is 19 residues long. Just CDR3 DNA is preserved here, 57 bases in frame from base 1. V is reduced by 2 bases and J by 0 bases, leaving a spacing of 17 bases between them. The patients had surgically resected primary melanoma that was considered potentially curable but at risk of metastatic recurrence. Worth noting for this clone: Its antigen is unknown. Qualities for individual bases were not recorded, and no much larger clone is one base off.

To prepare the library, the immunoSEQ multiplex PCR assay was applied. High-throughput sequencing of the T-cell receptor beta chain was performed on primary melanoma tumor tissue. The published analysis was carried out like this. Among the repertoire analyses were the distribution of insertions and deletions and the sharing of TCRB CDR3 between samples. A gradient-boosted model ranked how well the T-cell fraction predicted outcome compared with histopathological variables. TCRdb provides this immuneACCESS table in a form limited to in-frame rearrangements. Some clones are lacking; in checked studies, under half of them reflect an unresolved V gene, and why the rest are absent is not known. The V and J calls and clone size come from that table; D and trimming were worked out from the DNA. The sample has over a hundred clones on record, about 91% of them singletons. The top ten clones comprise 12% to 15% of the sample.

Results and caveats for the whole study, not just this receptor: A T-cell fraction greater than 20% appeared to be protective whatever the ulceration status, mitotic rate or nodal disease. Progression-free survival was reportedly predicted by the tumor T-cell fraction independently of age, mitotic rate, ulceration and thickness. Progression-free survival prediction was reportedly improved more by adding T-cell fraction to tumor thickness than by adding any other histopathological variable. The authors framed an effective T-cell-mediated antitumor response in primary melanoma only as a suggestion, not a demonstrated mechanism.

This receptor was obtained from a human donor with melanoma. Sequencing was carried out using melanoma tumor tissue. In this chain, TRBV23-1 is recombined with TRBJ2-6; the best D guess is TRBD2, with 5 bases matching. TRBV23-1 is an ORF for which the function is uncertain. The bases read TGCGCCAGCAGTCAAAAATTGAGGGAAGAGAGCTCTGGGGCCAACGTCCTGACTTTC. It translates to CASSQKLREESSGANVLTF.